The 8 T cell receptor beta chains below were found in one sample sequenced in a study of T cell responses to AZD1222 COVID-19 vaccine. Only in-frame clones appear in the TCRdb table, and some are missing; sequencing was by immunoSEQ multiplex PCR. This sample yields 150,000 to 200,000 clones, of which about nine tenths are seen a single time; approximately 6.3% belongs to the top ten. The sequencing used peripheral blood, collected 28 days after the second AZD1222 dose. The receptor source for this set is an adult who received the AZD1222 COVID-19 vaccine.

This sequence joins TRBV18 and TRBJ2-2; no reliable D call. V lost 2 bases and J 8 bases, leaving 6 bases between the germline ends. Germline V gene lookup returns CDR1 KGHSH and CDR2 LQKENI. There are 12 residues in the CDR3. DNA of the CDR3: TGTGCCAGCTCACCAGGGCAGGGGGAGCTGTTTTTT. Its protein product is CASSPGQGELFF.

The rearrangement joins TRBV4-2 to TRBJ2-5, with D perhaps TRBD2 (7 bases). V was shortened by 0 bases and J by 5 bases, with 19 bases between the two germline ends. The CDR3 totals 17 residues. Per the germline V gene, CDR1 is LGHNA and CDR2 is YNFKEQ. DNA for the CDR3: TGTGCCAGCAGCCAAGATACAGGGAGGGGCTTATATGAGACCCAGTACTTC. Translating it yields CASSQDTGRGLYETQYF.

V usage is TRBV5-1 and J usage is TRBJ2-7; D might be TRBD1 (6 bases). This CDR3 has 13 residues. V lost 6 bases, J lost 2 bases, and 12 bases lay in between. Per the germline V gene, CDR1 is SGHRS and CDR2 is YFSETQ. Written as DNA, the CDR3 is TGCGCCAGCAATGGGGGCGCGGCCTACGAGCAGTACTTC. As protein: CASNGGAAYEQYF.

J is TRBJ1-5 and V is TRBV28, with D unclear. CDR1 MDHEN and CDR2 SYDVKM come from the germline V gene. The CDR3 contains 16 residues. The V gene lost 10 bases and the J gene lost 2 bases, with 21 bases spanning the gap. The CDR3 coding sequence is TGTGCCACACAACCCTCGGGGATGGGAGGCAATCAGCCCCAGCATTTT. This translates into CATQPSGMGGNQPQHF.

The chain carries TRBV30 and TRBJ1-1, with a possible D match to TRBD1 (5 bases). Trimming took off 5 bases at V and 5 bases at J, with 18 bases between the two ends. CDR1 is GTSNPN, CDR2 SVGIG, per germline (reference sequence). CDR3 size: 14 residues. Written as DNA, the CDR3 is TGTGCCTGGTCCGGGGGGGGGAAGAGGACTGAAGCTTTCTTT. Protein sequence: CAWSGGGKRTEAFF.

The gene calls are TRBV20-1 and TRBJ2-3; D gene uncertain. This CDR3 is 14 amino acids long. Trimming stripped 3 bases from V and 0 bases from J, with 10 bases between. Germline V CDR1 and CDR2: DFQATT, SNEGSKA (reference sequence). CDR3 nucleotide sequence: TGCAGTGCTAGTCGGGCAGAGAGCACAGATACGCAGTATTTT. As protein: CSASRAESTDTQYF.

The V gene is TRBV6-5, the J gene TRBJ2-7; D gene uncertain. The CDR3 is made up of 13 amino acids. Germline V lookup: CDR1 MNHEY, CDR2 SVGAGI. V lost 7 bases and J 2 bases, leaving 12 bases between the germline ends. The CDR3 DNA is TGTGCCAGCAAAACCAGCCGGGCCTACGAGCAGTACTTC. Protein: CASKTSRAYEQYF.

The gene calls are TRBV6-5 and TRBJ1-5; 9 bases agree with TRBD1. Germline trimming cut 6 bases from V and 6 bases from J; bases unmatched to any gene: 6. The germline gives CDR1 MNHEY, CDR2 SVGAGI. CDR3 size: 14 residues. The CDR3 DNA sequence: TGTGCCAGCAGCGGACAGGGGATGGGTCAGCCCCAGCATTTT. Protein: CASSGQGMGQPQHF.